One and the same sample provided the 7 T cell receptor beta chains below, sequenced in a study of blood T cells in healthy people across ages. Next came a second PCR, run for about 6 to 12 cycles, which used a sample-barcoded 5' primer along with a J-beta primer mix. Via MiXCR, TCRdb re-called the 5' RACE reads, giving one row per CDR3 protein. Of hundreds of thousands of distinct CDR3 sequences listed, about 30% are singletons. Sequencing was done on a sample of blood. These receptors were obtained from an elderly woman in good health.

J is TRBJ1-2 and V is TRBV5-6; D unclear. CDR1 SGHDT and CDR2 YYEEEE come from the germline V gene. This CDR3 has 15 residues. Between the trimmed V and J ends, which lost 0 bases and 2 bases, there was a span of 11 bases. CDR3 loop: CASSLVGRSNYGYTF. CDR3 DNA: TGTGCCAGCAGCTTGGTGGGCAGGAGCAACTATGGCTACACCTTC.

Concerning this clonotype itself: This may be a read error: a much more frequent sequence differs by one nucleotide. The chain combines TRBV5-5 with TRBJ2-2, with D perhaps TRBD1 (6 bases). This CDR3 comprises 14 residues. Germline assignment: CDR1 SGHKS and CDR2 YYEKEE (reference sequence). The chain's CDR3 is CASSVGTSTGERFF. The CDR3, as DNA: TGTGCCAGCAGCGTCGGGACAAGCACCGGGGAGCGGTTTTTT. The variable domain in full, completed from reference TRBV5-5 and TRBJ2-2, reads DAGVTQSPTHLIKTRGQQVTLRCSPISGHKSVSWYQQVLGQGPQFIFQYYEKEERGRGNFPDRFSARQFPNYSSELNVNALLLGDSALYLCASSVGTSTGERFFGEGSRLTVL.

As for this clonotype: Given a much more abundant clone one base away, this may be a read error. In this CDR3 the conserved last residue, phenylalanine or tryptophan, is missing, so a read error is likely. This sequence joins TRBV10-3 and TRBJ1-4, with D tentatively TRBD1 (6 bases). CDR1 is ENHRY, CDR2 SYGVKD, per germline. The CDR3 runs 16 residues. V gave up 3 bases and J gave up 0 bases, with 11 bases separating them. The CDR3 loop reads CAISDTGQPTNEKLFL. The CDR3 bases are TGTGCCATCAGTGACACTGGACAGCCAACTAATGAAAAACTGTTTTTG.

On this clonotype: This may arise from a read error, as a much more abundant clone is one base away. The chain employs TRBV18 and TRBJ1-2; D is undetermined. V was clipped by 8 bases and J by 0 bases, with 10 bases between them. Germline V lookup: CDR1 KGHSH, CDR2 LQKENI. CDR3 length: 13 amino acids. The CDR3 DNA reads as TGTGCCAGCCCAGGCGGGCCTAACTATGGCTACACCTTC. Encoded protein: CASPGGPNYGYTF.

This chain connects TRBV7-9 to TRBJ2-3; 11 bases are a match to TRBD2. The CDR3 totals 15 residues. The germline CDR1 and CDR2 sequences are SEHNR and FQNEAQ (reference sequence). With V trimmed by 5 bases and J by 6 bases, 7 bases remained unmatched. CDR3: CASSPDLAGGDTQYF. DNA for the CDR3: TGTGCCAGCAGCCCCGACTTAGCGGGGGGGGATACGCAGTATTTT. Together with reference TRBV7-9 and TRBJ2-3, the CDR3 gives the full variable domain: DTGVSQNPRHKITKRGQNVTFRCDPISEHNRLYWYRQTLGQGPEFLTYFQNEAQLEKSRLLSDRFSAERPKGSFSTLEIQRTEQGDSAMYLCASSPDLAGGDTQYFGPGTRLTVL.

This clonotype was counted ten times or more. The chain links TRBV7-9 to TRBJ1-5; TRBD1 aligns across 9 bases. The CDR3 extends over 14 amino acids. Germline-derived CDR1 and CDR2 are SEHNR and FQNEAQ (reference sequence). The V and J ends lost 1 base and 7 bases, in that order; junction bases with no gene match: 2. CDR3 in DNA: TGTGCCAGCAGCTTAGGGACAGGGGTCCAGCCCCAGCATTTT. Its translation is CASSLGTGVQPQHF.

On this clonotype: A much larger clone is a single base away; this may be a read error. CDR3 protein: CAGSAPLAGGDEQFF. The CDR3 region has the DNA TGTGCCGGCAGTGCGCCACTAGCGGGGGGCGATGAGCAGTTCTTC. The J gene is TRBJ2-1, the V gene TRBV6-1; TRBD2 agrees at 12 bases. The CDR3 sequence is 15 residues long. Germline V CDR1 and CDR2: MNHNS, SASEGT.